What follows are 22 T cell receptor beta chains derived from one specimen sequenced in a study of T cells in Graves' hyperthyroidism and ophthalmopathy. The source material, RNA transcripts, was used to amplify TCR beta CDR3 regions. HTBI primers were the set used in a first-round RT-PCR of the TCR CDR3. TCRdb re-called the multiplex PCR reads with MiXCR, one entry per CDR3 protein. The repertoire holds some 150,000 distinct CDR3 sequences, with approximately 20% as singletons. The sample taken for sequencing was blood. Every receptor here comes from a woman between 45 and 65 years old with Graves' hyperthyroidism that later progressed to Graves' ophthalmopathy.

This clonotype was detected ten times or more. The chain recombines TRBV28 with TRBJ2-7; 16 positions agree with TRBD2. Germline CDR1 is MDHEN and CDR2 is SYDVKM. V was clipped by 4 bases and J by 10 bases; unmatched bases: 7. This CDR3 comprises 15 residues. The CDR3 here is CASSSGTSGRAQQYF. In nucleotides, the CDR3 is TGTGCCAGCAGTTCCGGGACTAGCGGGAGGGCCCAACAGTACTTC.

This clonotype was observed a handful of times. V gene TRBV19 combines with J gene TRBJ2-6, with 9 nucleotides matching TRBD2. The CDR3 extends over 18 amino acids. V trimming: 3 bases; J trimming: 0 bases; junction bases outside the gene matches: 6. From germline, CDR1 is LNHDA and CDR2 SQIVND (reference sequence). The CDR3 bases are TGTGCCAGTAGTATGAGGGCTAGCGGGAACTCTGGGGCCAACGTCCTGACTTTC. Protein: CASSMRASGNSGANVLTF.

In its sample, this clonotype was seen once. The chain links TRBV2 to TRBJ2-5; D remains unclear. The CDR3 consists of 14 residues. The germline V gene has CDR1 SNHLY and CDR2 FYNNEI. Trimming removed 5 bases from V and 5 bases from J, with 15 bases in between. The chain's CDR3 is CASSPMTGRETQYF. The CDR3 DNA follows: TGTGCCAGCAGTCCAATGACGGGTCGGGAGACCCAGTACTTC.

This clonotype was counted ten times or more. This rearrangement joins TRBV27 to TRBJ2-3; D possibly uses TRBD1 or TRBD2 (5 bases each). V was pared by 8 bases and J by 2 bases, with 20 bases between. The CDR3 has 16 amino acids. Germline V gives CDR1 MNHEY, CDR2 SMNVEV (reference sequence). The CDR3 region is CASARLRDGYTDTQYF. As DNA, the CDR3 is TGTGCCAGCGCTCGACTCCGGGACGGATACACAGATACGCAGTATTTT.

This clonotype has at least ten counts. The chain uses TRBV28 and TRBJ2-7, with D possibly called TRBD1 or TRBD2 (5 bases each). The CDR3 covers 15 residues. V was clipped by 6 bases and J by 5 bases, with 20 bases between them. Germline V gene lookup returns CDR1 MDHEN and CDR2 SYDVKM. CDR3 nucleotides: TGTGCCAGCAGGTTAGGGGACCTGGGCAGCAACGAGCAGTACTTC. This codes for CASRLGDLGSNEQYF.

V gene TRBV20-1 combines with J gene TRBJ1-1; D remains ambiguous. Germline V gives CDR1 DFQATT, CDR2 SNEGSKA (reference sequence). CDR3 length: 15 amino acids. The V gene lost 3 bases and the J gene lost 0 bases, with 14 bases spanning the gap. The CDR3 DNA follows: TGCAGTGCTAGTCTAGCCCCGAAGATGAACACTGAAGCTTTCTTT. Translated: CSASLAPKMNTEAFF.

In its sample, this clonotype was seen a few times. The genes are TRBV29-1 and TRBJ2-1; D call uncertain. Trimming stripped 4 bases from V and 6 bases from J, with 4 bases between. Germline CDR1 reads SQVTM; CDR2 reads ANQGSEA. This CDR3 is 10 amino acids long. The CDR3 protein is CSVVFNEQFF. As DNA, the CDR3 is TGCAGCGTTGTGTTCAATGAGCAGTTCTTC.

The table lists this clonotype with a few counts. V and J are TRBV6-1 and TRBJ2-4; D gene unclear. V lost 3 bases and J 5 bases, leaving 14 bases between the germline ends. This CDR3 has 15 residues. Germline V gene data show CDR1 as MNHNS and CDR2 as SASEGT. As DNA, the CDR3 is TGTGCCAGCAGTGATTGGACCCGAACTCAAAACATTCAGTACTTC. Amino acids: CASSDWTRTQNIQYF.

For this clonotype: Being one base from a much bigger clone, this may be a read error. This chain links TRBV30 with TRBJ2-7; 7 nucleotides align to TRBD2. From germline, CDR1 is GTSNPN and CDR2 SVGIG (reference sequence). CDR3 length: 15 amino acids. CDR3 nucleotide sequence: TGTGCCCGGAGTGTCCGGGGGGACTACCCCTACGAGCAGTACTTC. It is translated as CARSVRGDYPYEQYF.

This clonotype was detected many times. The rearrangement joins TRBV20-1 to TRBJ2-5; no definite D call. The V and J ends lost 6 bases and 5 bases respectively, with 16 bases between them. The CDR3 sequence is 13 residues long. CDR1 and CDR2 (germline): DFQATT, SNEGSKA (reference sequence). CDR3 coding DNA: TGCAGTGCCCCGACCACTCTCGAGGAGACCCAGTACTTC. This encodes CSAPTTLEETQYF.

The chain carries TRBV29-1 and TRBJ1-3, with 8 bases fitting TRBD1. The CDR3 contains 14 residues. V trimming: 7 bases; J trimming: 2 bases; junction bases outside the gene matches: 7. Looked up from germline, CDR1 is SQVTM and CDR2 is ANQGSEA. CDR3 bases: TGCAGCGCCGCAATCAGGGGGCCTGGAAACACCATATATTTT. It yields the protein CSAAIRGPGNTIYF. Based on the CDR3 plus reference TRBV29-1 and TRBJ1-3, the full variable domain is SAVISQKPSRDICQRGTSLTIQCQVDSQVTMMFWYRQQPGQSLTLIATANQGSEATYESGFVIDKFPISRPNLTFSTLTVSNMSPEDSSIYLCSAAIRGPGNTIYFGEGSWLTVV.

This clonotype was recorded many times. V usage is TRBV28 and J usage is TRBJ1-5; TRBD1 matches 7 bases. CDR3 size: 12 residues. V trimming: 8 bases; J trimming: 5 bases; junction bases outside the gene matches: 3. Germline V gene data show CDR1 as MDHEN and CDR2 as SYDVKM. CDR3 region: CASRDSYQPQHF. The CDR3 DNA is TGTGCCAGCCGGGACAGCTATCAGCCCCAGCATTTT.

This clonotype was counted ten times or more. V gene TRBV6-1 combines with J gene TRBJ2-3, with a weak D call TRBD2 (6 bases). Germline loops: CDR1 MNHNS, CDR2 SASEGT. The CDR3 is 13 residues long. The V end lost 5 bases, the J end lost 3 bases, and 9 bases lay between the germline ends. The CDR3 nucleotides are TGTGCCAGCAGTAACCGGGGGACAGATACGCAGTATTTT. Amino acids: CASSNRGTDTQYF.

The table lists this clonotype with many counts. The chain employs TRBV6-1 and TRBJ2-7, with 8 bases identical to TRBD1. The V and J ends lost 6 bases and 1 base, in that order; junction bases with no gene match: 8. Germline-derived CDR1 and CDR2 are MNHNS and SASEGT. CDR3 length: 15 residues. The CDR3 is CASRLRQGTSYEQYF. The CDR3 region has the DNA TGTGCCAGCAGACTCCGACAGGGGACATCCTACGAGCAGTACTTC.

The table lists this clonotype with many counts. The gene calls are TRBV27 and TRBJ2-3, with D uncertain. The CDR3 totals 14 residues. CDR1 and CDR2 from the germline V gene are MNHEY and SMNVEV (reference sequence). V lost 2 bases and J lost 6, with 12 bases in between. This chain's CDR3 is CASSLGARTDTQYF. The DNA of the CDR3 is TGTGCCAGCAGTTTAGGTGCGCGAACGGATACGCAGTATTTT.

This clonotype was observed at least ten times. The V and J genes are TRBV18 and TRBJ1-1; perhaps TRBD1 as D (5 bases). The CDR3 spans 13 residues. V lost 4 bases, J lost 4 bases, and 10 bases lay in between. The germline gives CDR1 KGHSH, CDR2 LQKENI. CDR3 in amino acids: CASSRTGGTEAFF. CDR3 DNA sequence: TGTGCCAGCTCACGAACGGGGGGCACTGAAGCTTTCTTT. Combining the CDR3 with reference TRBV18 and TRBJ1-1 gives the whole variable domain NAGVMQNPRHLVRRRGQEARLRCSPMKGHSHVYWYRQLPEEGLKFMVYLQKENIIDESGMPKERFSAEFPKEGPSILRIQQVVRGDSAAYFCASSRTGGTEAFFGQGTRLTVV.

There are many counts of this clonotype. The chain combines TRBV27 with TRBJ1-2; no definite D call. Per germline, CDR1 MNHEY and CDR2 SMNVEV (reference sequence). V was shortened by 5 bases and J by 8 bases, with 9 bases between the two germline ends. CDR3 size: 11 residues. The CDR3 sequence is CASSPPRGYTF. CDR3 coding DNA: TGTGCCAGCAGTCCTCCCCGGGGCTACACCTTC.

At least ten counts were recorded for this clonotype. The rearrangement joins TRBV20-1 to TRBJ2-3; 8 bases are shared with TRBD1. This CDR3 has 15 residues. CDR1 is DFQATT, CDR2 SNEGSKA, per germline (reference sequence). The trim removed 3 bases at V and 3 bases at J, leaving 8 bases unmatched. CDR3 nucleotide sequence: TGCAGTGCTAGTCACTCCCAGGGGGCGACAGATACGCAGTATTTT. This gives the protein CSASHSQGATDTQYF.

Only a few counts were recorded for this clonotype. CDR3 residues: CASSVAGGNEQFF. CDR3 DNA: TGTGCCAGCAGCGTAGCGGGAGGAAATGAGCAGTTCTTC. The chain joins TRBV9 to TRBJ2-1; 7 positions agree with TRBD2. CDR3 size: 13 residues. Germline CDR1 and CDR2: SGDLS and YYNGEE. V was clipped by 0 bases and J by 7 bases; unmatched bases: 1.

This clonotype has a count of ten or more. The chain joins TRBV5-5 to TRBJ2-1; 12 bases align to TRBD1. Germline CDR1 and CDR2: SGHKS and YYEKEE (reference sequence). The CDR3 has 16 amino acids. V gave up 0 bases and J gave up 9 bases; unmatched junction bases: 7. In DNA, the CDR3 is TGTGCCAGCAGCTTGGCCGGGACAGGGGGCATAGGTGAGCAGTTCTTC. It specifies CASSLAGTGGIGEQFF.

In its sample, this clonotype was seen a few times. The chain links TRBV5-6 to TRBJ2-1; the D is unclear. Germline V gives CDR1 SGHDT, CDR2 YYEEEE. This CDR3 is 14 amino acids long. V shed 2 bases and J shed 7 bases, with 13 bases lying between them. CDR3 nucleotide sequence: TGTGCCAGCAGCTTTAGAACAGAAAGGAATGAGCAGTTCTTC. Residues: CASSFRTERNEQFF.

This clonotype was seen at least ten times. J is TRBJ1-6 and V is TRBV7-3; 7 bases align to TRBD1. V shed 2 bases, J shed 7 bases, and the junction held 5 bases outside the gene matches. Germline CDR1 reads SGHTA; CDR2 reads FQGTGA. This CDR3 spans 15 amino acids. The chain's CDR3 is CASSLGTESNSPLHF. CDR3 nucleotide sequence: TGTGCCAGCAGCTTAGGGACAGAGTCAAATTCACCCCTCCACTTT.